The 2 T cell receptor beta chains given below trace back to one sample, sequenced in a study of T cells after yellow fever vaccination. TCRdb ran MiXCR on the 5' RACE reads and lists one entry per CDR3 protein. The sample carries about 150,000 distinct CDR3 sequences, 6.2% recorded once. The sequences come from CD4+ T cells sorted from PBMCs, collected on the day of the first yellow fever vaccination. These receptors were obtained from a young man who received the YFV17D yellow fever vaccine.

This clonotype was observed many times. The chain joins TRBV11-3 to TRBJ2-2; tentatively, D is TRBD1 or TRBD2 (6 bases each). Trimming left V 5 bases short and J 1 base short, with 17 bases between. Germline V CDR1 and CDR2: SGHNT, YENEEA. The CDR3 has 17 amino acids. The CDR3 protein is CASSHRGRAGNTGELFF. The DNA of the CDR3 is TGTGCCAGCAGCCATCGGGGGCGAGCGGGGAACACCGGGGAGCTGTTTTTT.

This clonotype came up many times. The chain joins TRBV5-1 to TRBJ2-5; D remains ambiguous. CDR1 and CDR2 (germline): SGHRS, YFSETQ. V dropped 4 bases and J dropped 0 bases, with 7 bases sitting between them. The CDR3 is 13 amino acids. As DNA, the CDR3 is TGCGCCAGCAGCCTGACAAACCAAGAGACCCAGTACTTC. It encodes CASSLTNQETQYF. The full variable domain, in which reference TRBV5-1 and TRBJ2-5 provide the parts outside the CDR3, is KAGVTQTPRYLIKTRGQQVTLSCSPISGHRSVSWYQQTPGQGLQFLFEYFSETQRNKGNFPGRFSGRQFSNSRSEMNVSTLELGDSALYLCASSLTNQETQYFGPGTRLLVL.